The TCR beta chain under discussion was sequenced for a study of blood T cells in healthy people across ages. Whole-study results and caveats: In older individuals, TCR beta diversity per million T cells was lower, falling roughly linearly with age.

Healthy Caucasian individuals from Russia aged roughly 6 to 90 were enrolled as donors. Sample-barcoded 5' priming and a J-beta primer mix drove a second PCR of roughly 6 to 12 cycles. TCRdb re-called the 5' RACE reads through MiXCR, storing one row per CDR3 protein. The sample holds 1 million to 1.2 million distinct CDR3 sequences, approximately 38% seen once. With regard to this clonotype: Its antigen is not identified. A much larger clone differs by one base, so this may be a read error.

CDR1 DFQATT and CDR2 SNEGSKA come from the germline V gene (reference sequence). The ends were cut back, 2 bases at V and 7 bases at J, with 18 bases in the middle. CDR3 length: 14 residues. This sequence was found in a man in his late teens or twenties in good health. The sample was blood. The genes are TRBV20-1 and TRBJ2-7, with D hard to call. The CDR3 nucleotides read TGCAGTGCTAGAACCAGCCCCTCGAACAATGAGCAGTACTTC. Amino acid sequence: CSARTSPSNNEQYF.